The 2 T cell receptor beta chains below all came from one sample that was sequenced in a study of identical twins. MiXCR was run by TCRdb on the 5' RACE reads, yielding one entry per CDR3 protein. The sample holds hundreds of thousands of distinct CDR3 sequences, 8.6% seen once. These data also featured in a second study, about yellow fever vaccine responses in identical twins.

The sequenced sample consisted of PBMCs. Receptors originate from a woman in her late teens or twenties in good health.

The genes are TRBV2 and TRBJ2-7; D uncertain. The V end lost 2 bases, the J end lost 0 bases, and 8 bases lay between the germline ends. Germline values: CDR1 SNHLY, CDR2 FYNNEI. This CDR3 has 14 residues. In nucleotides, the CDR3 is TGTGCCAGCAGTGAATCCGTAGACTCCTACGAGCAGTACTTC. It encodes CASSESVDSYEQYF.

The chain joins TRBV5-1 to TRBJ2-7, with 10 bases identical to TRBD2. Per the germline V gene, CDR1 is SGHRS and CDR2 is YFSETQ. CDR3 length: 15 amino acids. After removal of 2 bases from V and 7 bases from J, the junction contained 9 bases not matched to a gene. Here the CDR3 DNA reads TGCGCCAGCAGCTTAGCGGGAGGGTTCCAGGAGGAGCAGTACTTC. This sequence encodes CASSLAGGFQEEQYF.